The T cell receptor beta chain described here comes from a study of cytomegalovirus exposure and HLA in healthy donors. Study-level background: Falling in the Caucasian-associated ancestry cluster were 80% to 90% of 398 genotyped donors. Regarding the study as a whole: Fewer than 20,000 TCR beta sequences were associated with HLA alleles at 0.05 false discovery rate in a later analysis. In a later analysis, the majority of CMV-associated beta chains seemingly showed HLA restriction.

Note on this clone: Its target is unknown.

It was with 60 Vbeta and 13 Jbeta primers that the PCR ran. As originally analysed: In a later analysis, the count reached tens of millions of unique TCR beta chains, with approximately 10 million shared. Profiled with immunoSEQ multiplex PCR; TCRdb holds only in-frame clones, not every one. V and J calls and clone size are given by that table; D and trimming were obtained from the DNA. Of about 210,000 clones in the sample, about 77% were seen once. The CDR3 sequence is 17 residues long. Trimming stripped 4 bases from V and 0 bases from J, with 19 bases between. Germline loops: CDR1 SGHVS, CDR2 FNYEAQ.

The rearrangement uses TRBV7-6 and TRBJ2-7; D might be TRBD1 (5 bases). Material: PBMCs. The receptor's source is a boy aged 5-17 years in good health and CMV-seronegative. CDR3: CASSSPYRKDRSYEQYF. CDR3 bases: TGTGCCAGCAGCTCACCTTACAGGAAAGACCGCTCCTACGAGCAGTACTTC.